One and the same sample provided the 15 T cell receptor beta chains below, sequenced in a study of blood T cell repertoires in COVID-19. Measured with immunoSEQ multiplex PCR; TCRdb has only the in-frame clones, and not every one. The sample has under 350,000 clones; around 86% are singletons. The sample comprised peripheral blood. The source of these receptors is a man aged 45-65 years with acute or convalescent COVID-19.

The rearrangement joins TRBV18 to TRBJ2-7, with 7 bases fitting TRBD1. Germline V gives CDR1 KGHSH, CDR2 LQKENI. After removal of 5 bases from V and 4 bases from J, the junction contained 5 bases not matched to a gene. CDR3 length: 13 residues. CDR3 amino acids: CASSSKQGYEQYF. The CDR3 DNA sequence: TGTGCCAGCTCATCTAAACAGGGGTACGAGCAGTACTTC. The entire variable domain, with the rest obtained from reference TRBV18 and TRBJ2-7, is as follows: NAGVMQNPRHLVRRRGQEARLRCSPMKGHSHVYWYRQLPEEGLKFMVYLQKENIIDESGMPKERFSAEFPKEGPSILRIQQVVRGDSAAYFCASSSKQGYEQYFGPGTRLTVT.

V and J are TRBV5-4 and TRBJ2-5, with 7 positions matching TRBD2. Germline CDR1 is SGHNT and CDR2 is YYREEE (reference sequence). The CDR3 consists of 15 residues. J gave up 4 bases and V 4 bases, and 10 bases lay outside the gene matches. CDR3 amino acids: CASSPGGARGETQYF. DNA for the CDR3: TGTGCCAGCAGCCCGGGGGGAGCTCGGGGAGAGACCCAGTACTTC. Full variable domain (remainder filled in from reference TRBV5-4 and TRBJ2-5): ETGVTQSPTHLIKTRGQQVTLRCSSQSGHNTVSWYQQALGQGPQFIFQYYREEENGRGNFPPRFSGLQFPNYSSELNVNALELDDSALYLCASSPGGARGETQYFGPGTRLLVL.

V and J are TRBV18 and TRBJ1-1; a possible D gene is TRBD1 (6 bases). Trimming shortened V by 0 bases and J by 5 bases, and 13 bases separated the two germline ends. Germline CDR1 is KGHSH and CDR2 is LQKENI. CDR3 length: 15 residues. CDR3: CASSPPGGPMTEAFF. In nucleotides, the CDR3 is TGTGCCAGCTCACCACCGGGGGGGCCGATGACTGAAGCTTTCTTT.

The rearrangement links TRBV2 to TRBJ1-2, with TRBD1 identical over 8 bases. This CDR3 comprises 14 residues. V lost 4 bases to trimming and J lost 4 bases; unmatched junction nucleotides: 5. The germline V gene has CDR1 SNHLY and CDR2 FYNNEI. This chain's CDR3 is CASSAGQGGYGYTF. The CDR3 DNA follows: TGTGCCAGCAGTGCCGGACAGGGTGGCTATGGCTACACCTTC.

The J gene is TRBJ1-3, the V gene TRBV10-1; D not certain. CDR1 is WNHNN and CDR2 is SYGVQD in the germline V gene (reference sequence). The CDR3 runs 14 residues. V shed 3 bases and J shed 0 bases, with 6 bases lying between them. This CDR3 is CASSESISGNTIYF. CDR3 bases: TGCGCCAGCAGTGAATCCATCTCTGGAAACACCATATATTTT.

In its sample, this clone was seen once. The V and J genes are TRBV11-3 and TRBJ2-3; TRBD2 matches 12 bases. Germline CDR1 SGHNT, CDR2 YENEEA. This CDR3 is 16 amino acids long. V shed 5 bases, J shed 2 bases, and the junction held 5 bases outside the gene matches. CDR3 region: CASSKLAGGLTDTQYF. CDR3 DNA sequence: TGTGCCAGCAGCAAACTAGCGGGGGGACTCACAGATACGCAGTATTTT.

The sample holds a few counts of this clone. This chain uses TRBV19 with TRBJ2-1; a weak D match, TRBD2 (5 bases). The CDR3 contains 14 residues. The V gene's germline CDR1 is LNHDA and CDR2 SQIVND (reference sequence). Trimming cost V 3 bases and J 1 base, with 7 bases left between them. CDR3 DNA sequence: TGTGCCAGTAGTATCACGGGGTCCTACAATGAGCAGTTCTTC. Its protein is CASSITGSYNEQFF.

This chain links TRBV7-9 with TRBJ1-5, with D possibly matching TRBD1 (6 bases). CDR1 is SEHNR, CDR2 FQNEAQ, per germline (reference sequence). Deletions cut 4 bases from V and 1 base from J, with 14 bases between. The CDR3 loop spans 16 amino acids. CDR3 in amino acids: CASSSTLDRSNQPQHF. CDR3 DNA sequence: TGTGCCAGCAGCTCAACACTTGACAGGAGCAATCAGCCCCAGCATTTT.

The rearrangement uses TRBV5-1 and TRBJ2-7, with 8 nucleotides matching TRBD1. V lost 0 bases and J lost 3; bases outside the gene matches: 5. Per germline, CDR1 SGHRS and CDR2 YFSETQ. The CDR3 is 15 amino acids. The CDR3: CASSLDDRGYYEQYF. Here the CDR3 DNA reads TGCGCCAGCAGCTTGGATGACAGGGGATACTACGAGCAGTACTTC.

The rearrangement joins TRBV5-1 to TRBJ1-6, with D hard to call. V lost 1 base to trimming and J lost 8 bases, with 10 bases between them. CDR3 length: 14 amino acids. Germline-derived CDR1 and CDR2 are SGHRS and YFSETQ. This CDR3 is CASSLLTVYSPLHF. In nucleotides, the CDR3 is TGCGCCAGCAGCTTGCTTACGGTCTATTCACCCCTCCACTTT.

V is TRBV4-1 and J is TRBJ2-7; TRBD1 is a possible D gene (6 bases). CDR3 length equals 16 residues. CDR1 MGHRA and CDR2 YSYEKL come from the germline V gene. Between the trimmed V and J ends, which lost 4 bases and 3 bases, there was a span of 19 bases. The DNA for the CDR3 is TGCGCCAGCAGCCGCCTAGGACAGTATGGCCACTACGAGCAGTACTTC. The encoded protein is CASSRLGQYGHYEQYF.

The chain recombines TRBV19 with TRBJ1-2; 10 bases line up with TRBD1. Germline assignment: CDR1 LNHDA and CDR2 SQIVND (reference sequence). The CDR3 length is 12 residues. Losses at the gene ends were 6 bases for V and 8 bases for J; bases not matched to a gene: 3. CDR3 residues: CASRRDRGGYTF. The CDR3 DNA follows: TGTGCCAGTAGGCGGGACAGGGGCGGCTACACCTTC. Variable domain in full (rest from reference TRBV19 and TRBJ1-2): DGGITQSPKYLFRKEGQNVTLSCEQNLNHDAMYWYRQDPGQGLRLIYYSQIVNDFQKGDIAEGYSVSREKKESFPLTVTSAQKNPTAFYLCASRRDRGGYTFGSGTRLTVV.

This sequence joins TRBV7-9 and TRBJ1-1, with 7 positions matching TRBD1. The J segment lost 6 bases and the V segment lost 0 bases, leaving 1 base of the junction unmatched. Germline V CDR1 and CDR2: SEHNR, FQNEAQ (reference sequence). CDR3 length equals 13 residues. This chain's CDR3 is CASSLAGQAEAFF. Here the CDR3 DNA reads TGTGCCAGCAGCTTAGCCGGACAGGCTGAAGCTTTCTTT.

The rearrangement links TRBV5-5 to TRBJ1-1; D possibly corresponds to TRBD1 (5 bases). This CDR3 is 14 amino acids long. CDR1 is SGHKS, CDR2 YYEKEE, per germline (reference sequence). The V gene lost 4 bases and the J gene lost 1 base, with 11 bases spanning the gap. The CDR3, as DNA: TGTGCCAGCAGCCGCGGAACAGGGAACACTGAAGCTTTCTTT. This gives the protein CASSRGTGNTEAFF.

The chain recombines TRBV11-3 with TRBJ2-3; D unresolved. This CDR3 is built from 14 residues. V dropped 3 bases and J dropped 0 bases, with 7 bases sitting between them. The germline V gene has CDR1 SGHNT and CDR2 YENEEA. The CDR3 region has the DNA TGTGCCAGCAGCTTCAGCGCCAGCACAGATACGCAGTATTTT. Its protein product is CASSFSASTDTQYF.